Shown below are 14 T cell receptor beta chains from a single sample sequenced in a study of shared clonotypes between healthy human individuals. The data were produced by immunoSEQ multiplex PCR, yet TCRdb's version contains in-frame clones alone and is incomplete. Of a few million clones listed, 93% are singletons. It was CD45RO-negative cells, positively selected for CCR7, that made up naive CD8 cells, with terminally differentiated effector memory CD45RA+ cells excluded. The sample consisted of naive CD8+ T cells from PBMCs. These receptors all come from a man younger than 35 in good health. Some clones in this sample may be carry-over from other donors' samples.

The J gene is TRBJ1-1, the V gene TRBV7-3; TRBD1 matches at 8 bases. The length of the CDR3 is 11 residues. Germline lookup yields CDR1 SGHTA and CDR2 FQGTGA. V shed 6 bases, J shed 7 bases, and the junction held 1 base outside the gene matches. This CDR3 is CASRGQGEAFF. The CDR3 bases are TGTGCCAGCAGAGGACAGGGTGAAGCTTTCTTT.

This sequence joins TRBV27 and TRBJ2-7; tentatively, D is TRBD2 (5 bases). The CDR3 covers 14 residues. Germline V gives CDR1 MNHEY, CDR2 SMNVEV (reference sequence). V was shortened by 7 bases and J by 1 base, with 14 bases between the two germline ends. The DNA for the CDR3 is TGTGCCAGCACCATCCGACGGGGATCCTACGAGCAGTACTTC. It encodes CASTIRRGSYEQYF.

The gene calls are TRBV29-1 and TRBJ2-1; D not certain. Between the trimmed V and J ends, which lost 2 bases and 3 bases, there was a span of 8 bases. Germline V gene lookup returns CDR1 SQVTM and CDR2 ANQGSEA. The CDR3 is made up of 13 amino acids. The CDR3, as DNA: TGCAGCGTTGAAACGGCTTACTACAATGAGCAGTTCTTC. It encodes CSVETAYYNEQFF.

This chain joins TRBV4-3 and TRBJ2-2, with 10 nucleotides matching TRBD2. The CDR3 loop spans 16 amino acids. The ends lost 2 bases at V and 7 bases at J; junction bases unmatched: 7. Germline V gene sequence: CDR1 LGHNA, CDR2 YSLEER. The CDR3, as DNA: TGCGCCAGCAGCCAACGCACTAGCGGGAATCTCGGGGAGCTGTTTTTT. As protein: CASSQRTSGNLGELFF.

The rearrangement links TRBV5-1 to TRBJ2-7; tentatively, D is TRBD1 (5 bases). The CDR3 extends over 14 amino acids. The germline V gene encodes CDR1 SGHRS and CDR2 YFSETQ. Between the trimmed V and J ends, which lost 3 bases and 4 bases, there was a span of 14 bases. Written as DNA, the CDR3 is TGCGCCAGCAGCTGGACACCTTTTGATTACGAGCAGTACTTC. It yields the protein CASSWTPFDYEQYF.

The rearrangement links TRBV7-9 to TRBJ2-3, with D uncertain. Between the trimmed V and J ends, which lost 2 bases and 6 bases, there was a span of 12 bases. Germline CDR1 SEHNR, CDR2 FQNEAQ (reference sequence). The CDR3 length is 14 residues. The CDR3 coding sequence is TGTGCCAGCAGCTTACTCTTAGGACCCGATACGCAGTATTTT. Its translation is CASSLLLGPDTQYF.

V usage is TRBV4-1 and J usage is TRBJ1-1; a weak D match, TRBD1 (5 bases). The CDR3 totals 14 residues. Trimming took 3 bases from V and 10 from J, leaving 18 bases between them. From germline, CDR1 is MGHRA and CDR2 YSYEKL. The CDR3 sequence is CASSQRSNGASAFF. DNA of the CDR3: TGCGCCAGCAGCCAGAGAAGTAACGGGGCTTCAGCTTTCTTT.

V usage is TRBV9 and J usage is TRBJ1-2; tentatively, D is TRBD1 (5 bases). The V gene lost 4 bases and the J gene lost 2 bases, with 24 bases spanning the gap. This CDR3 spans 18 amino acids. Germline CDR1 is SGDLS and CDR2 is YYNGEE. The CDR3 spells CASSTDTGTARLNYGYTF. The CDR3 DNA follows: TGTGCCAGCAGCACCGATACCGGGACGGCTAGGCTCAACTATGGCTACACCTTC.

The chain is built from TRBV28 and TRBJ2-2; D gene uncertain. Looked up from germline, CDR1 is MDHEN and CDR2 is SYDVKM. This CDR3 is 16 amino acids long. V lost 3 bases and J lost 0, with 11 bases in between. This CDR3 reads CASSFVMYSNTGELFF. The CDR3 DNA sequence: TGTGCCAGCAGTTTTGTAATGTACTCGAACACCGGGGAGCTGTTTTTT.

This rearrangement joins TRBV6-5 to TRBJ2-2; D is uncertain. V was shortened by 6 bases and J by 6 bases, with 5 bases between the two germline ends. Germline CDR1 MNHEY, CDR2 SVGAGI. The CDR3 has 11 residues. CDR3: CASSRAGELFF. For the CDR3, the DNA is TGTGCCAGCAGCCGCGCCGGGGAGCTGTTTTTT.

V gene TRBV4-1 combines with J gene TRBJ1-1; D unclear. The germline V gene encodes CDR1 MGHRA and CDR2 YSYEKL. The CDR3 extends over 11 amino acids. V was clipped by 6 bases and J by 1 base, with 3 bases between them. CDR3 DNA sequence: TGCGCCAGCAGGGGGAACACTGAAGCTTTCTTT. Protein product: CASRGNTEAFF.

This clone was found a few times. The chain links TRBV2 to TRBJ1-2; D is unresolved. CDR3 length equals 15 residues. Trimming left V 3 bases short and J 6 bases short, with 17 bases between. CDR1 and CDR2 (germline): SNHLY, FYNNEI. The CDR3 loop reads CASSDHPGFTHGYTF. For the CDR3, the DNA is TGTGCCAGCAGTGATCATCCCGGATTTACACATGGCTACACCTTC. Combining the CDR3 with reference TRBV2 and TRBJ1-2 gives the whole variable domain EPEVTQTPSHQVTQMGQEVILRCVPISNHLYFYWYRQILGQKVEFLVSFYNNEISEKSEIFDDQFSVERPDGSNFTLKIRSTKLEDSAMYFCASSDHPGFTHGYTFGSGTRLTVV.

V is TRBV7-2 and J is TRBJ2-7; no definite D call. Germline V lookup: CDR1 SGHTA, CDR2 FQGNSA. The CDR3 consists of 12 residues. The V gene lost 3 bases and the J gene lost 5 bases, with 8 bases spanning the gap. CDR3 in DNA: TGTGCCAGCAGCTTTAGACCCCACGAGCAGTACTTC. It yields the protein CASSFRPHEQYF.

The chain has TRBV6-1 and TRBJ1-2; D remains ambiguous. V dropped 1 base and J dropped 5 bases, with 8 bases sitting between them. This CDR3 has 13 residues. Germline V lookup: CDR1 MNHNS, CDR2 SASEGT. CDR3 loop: CASSEVLRYGYTF. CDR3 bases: TGTGCCAGCAGTGAAGTCCTCAGGTATGGCTACACCTTC.